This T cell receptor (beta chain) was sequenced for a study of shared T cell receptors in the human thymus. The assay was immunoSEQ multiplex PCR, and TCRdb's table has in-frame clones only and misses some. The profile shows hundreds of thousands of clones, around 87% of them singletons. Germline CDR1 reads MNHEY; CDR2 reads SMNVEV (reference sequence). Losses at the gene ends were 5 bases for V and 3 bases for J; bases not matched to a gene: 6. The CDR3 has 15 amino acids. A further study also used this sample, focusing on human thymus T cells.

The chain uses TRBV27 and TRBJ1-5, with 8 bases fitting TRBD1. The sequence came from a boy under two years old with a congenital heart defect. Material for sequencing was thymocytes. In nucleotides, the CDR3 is TGTGCCAGCAGTCCTTACAGGGGGAACAATCAGCCCCAGCATTTT. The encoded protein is CASSPYRGNNQPQHF.